A single sample gave rise to the 25 T cell receptor beta chains below, sequenced in a study of control samples from healthy donors and cancer patients. Method: immunoSEQ multiplex PCR; TCRdb's copy keeps in-frame clones and lacks some. The sample contains around 53,000 clones, just over 85% of which appear only once. The sample was PBMCs. All receptors derive from a woman between 50 and 59 years old with lung cancer.

The genes are TRBV12-3 or TRBV12-4 and TRBJ2-2; 7 bases are a match to TRBD2. Trimming cost V 10 bases and J 4 bases; bases outside gene matches: 6. This CDR3 is 13 amino acids long. CDR3 DNA sequence: TGTGCCAACTCGGGGGGTCGCACCGGGGAGCTGTTTTTT. Translating gives CANSGGRTGELFF.

The rearrangement links TRBV19 to TRBJ1-1, with 8 bases fitting TRBD1. V lost 3 bases to trimming and J lost 11 bases; unmatched junction nucleotides: 8. Germline CDR1 LNHDA, CDR2 SQIVND (reference sequence). The CDR3 loop spans 13 amino acids. The CDR3 DNA is TGTGCCAGTAGTATTCAGGGGGCCCGCCGGGCTTTCTTT. It encodes CASSIQGARRAFF. The full variable domain, its missing parts supplied by reference TRBV19 and TRBJ1-1, is DGGITQSPKYLFRKEGQNVTLSCEQNLNHDAMYWYRQDPGQGLRLIYYSQIVNDFQKGDIAEGYSVSREKKESFPLTVTSAQKNPTAFYLCASSIQGARRAFFGQGTRLTVV.

V gene TRBV2 combines with J gene TRBJ2-7, with 10 bases that match TRBD1. The CDR3 covers 14 residues. The V segment lost 6 bases and the J segment 7 bases; nucleotides outside the gene matches: 9. Germline-derived CDR1 and CDR2 are SNHLY and FYNNEI. The CDR3 region is CASRETGGAGEQYF. The CDR3 bases are TGTGCCAGCAGGGAGACAGGGGGCGCAGGGGAGCAGTACTTC.

The chain is built from TRBV6-4 and TRBJ1-2; D is possibly TRBD1 (6 bases). V lost 6 bases and J 1 base, leaving 6 bases between the germline ends. Germline V gene lookup returns CDR1 MRHNA and CDR2 SNTAGT. The CDR3 is 12 amino acids. CDR3 loop: CASRDSNYGYTF. The CDR3 region has the DNA TGTGCCAGCAGGGACAGTAACTATGGCTACACCTTC.

The J gene is TRBJ2-4, the V gene TRBV4-3; 8 bases agree with TRBD2. CDR3 size: 19 residues. Trimming at V came to 0 bases and at J to 5 bases, leaving 15 bases not matched to a gene. Per the germline V gene, CDR1 is LGHNA and CDR2 is YSLEER. The CDR3 sequence: CASSQDPPAGAFGQNIQYF. The CDR3 coding sequence is TGCGCCAGCAGCCAAGATCCCCCAGCGGGGGCCTTTGGCCAAAACATTCAGTACTTC.

The chain carries TRBV7-9 and TRBJ1-1; D unresolved. The CDR3 loop spans 13 amino acids. V dropped 1 base and J dropped 4 bases, with 7 bases sitting between them. The germline gives CDR1 SEHNR, CDR2 FQNEAQ (reference sequence). CDR3 region: CASSLEGFTEAFF. The DNA for the CDR3 is TGTGCCAGCAGCTTAGAAGGGTTCACTGAAGCTTTCTTT.

This rearrangement joins TRBV6-6 to TRBJ1-6, with D perhaps matching TRBD1 (5 bases). The CDR3 sequence is 14 residues long. Between the trimmed V and J ends, which lost 3 bases and 5 bases, there was a span of 8 bases. Germline-derived CDR1 and CDR2 are MNHNY and SVGAGI (reference sequence). CDR3 sequence reads: CASSYLGDNSPLHF. The DNA of the CDR3 is TGTGCCAGCAGTTATTTGGGGGATAATTCACCCCTCCACTTT.

This clone has only one observation. The CDR3 DNA sequence: TGTGCCAGCAGCTTAGGAGGGGAGAGGTACTTC. This codes for CASSLGGERYF. The chain is built from TRBV7-2 and TRBJ2-7; D is possibly TRBD1 or TRBD2 (5 bases each). Germline V gene data show CDR1 as SGHTA and CDR2 as FQGNSA. Trimming shortened V by 1 base and J by 12 bases, and 10 bases separated the two germline ends. CDR3 size: 11 residues.

The V gene is TRBV4-1, the J gene TRBJ2-3, with 7 bases fitting TRBD1. V lost 0 bases to trimming and J lost 6 bases; unmatched junction nucleotides: 3. Germline-derived CDR1 and CDR2 are MGHRA and YSYEKL. The CDR3 spans 14 residues. In DNA, the CDR3 is TGCGCCAGCAGCCAAGAGGGGACAGCTGATACGCAGTATTTT. It encodes CASSQEGTADTQYF.

The J gene is TRBJ2-5, the V gene TRBV7-3; weak D call: TRBD1 (5 bases). The CDR3 runs 13 residues. V lost 3 bases and J 1 base, leaving 6 bases between the germline ends. CDR1 and CDR2 (germline): SGHTA, FQGTGA. The CDR3 DNA sequence: TGTGCCAGCAGCTTTACAGGCCAAGAGACCCAGTACTTC. As protein: CASSFTGQETQYF.

The gene calls are TRBV27 and TRBJ1-5; a weak D match, TRBD1 (6 bases). This CDR3 has 16 residues. Germline-derived CDR1 and CDR2 are MNHEY and SMNVEV (reference sequence). Trimming took off 6 bases at V and 2 bases at J, with 17 bases between the two ends. In DNA form, the CDR3 reads TGTGCCAGCAGCCCGACAGGCGGACCAGGCAATCAGCCCCAGCATTTT. Its protein is CASSPTGGPGNQPQHF.

This chain joins TRBV6-5 and TRBJ1-5; D remains unclear. Trimming removed 8 bases at V and 4 bases at J, with 15 bases between. Germline loops: CDR1 MNHEY, CDR2 SVGAGI. The CDR3 is 14 residues long. The DNA of the CDR3 is TGTGCCAGCCGACCTGGAACAGCTAATCAGCCCCAGCATTTT. The encoded protein is CASRPGTANQPQHF.

This clone has a single count. The chain uses TRBV5-1 and TRBJ2-5; a weak D match, TRBD2 (6 bases). Germline values: CDR1 SGHRS, CDR2 YFSETQ. V dropped 5 bases and J dropped 2 bases, with 19 bases sitting between them. This CDR3 region has 16 residues. This CDR3 reads CASRALEAGEQETQYF. CDR3 bases: TGCGCCAGCAGAGCCCTTGAAGCGGGTGAACAAGAGACCCAGTACTTC.

The V call is TRBV20-1, the J call TRBJ2-7; 10 bases align to TRBD2. V was clipped by 3 bases and J by 3 bases; unmatched bases: 5. CDR1 is DFQATT, CDR2 SNEGSKA, per germline (reference sequence). This CDR3 contains 14 residues. For the CDR3, the DNA is TGCAGTGCTAGTGTAGCGGGGGGCTTCTACGAGCAGTACTTC. Protein: CSASVAGGFYEQYF.

This chain connects TRBV3-1 (or the pseudogene TRBV3-2) to TRBJ1-2, with D possibly matching TRBD1 (5 bases). Germline loops: CDR1 LGHDT, CDR2 YNNKEL (reference sequence). Trimming removed 2 bases at V and 8 bases at J, with 30 bases between. CDR3 length: 19 residues. The chain's CDR3 is CASSQRSLIGVMFGSGYTF. DNA of the CDR3: TGTGCCAGCAGCCAAAGAAGTTTGATAGGGGTGATGTTTGGGAGCGGCTACACCTTC.

This chain links TRBV6-2 or TRBV6-3 with TRBJ1-4; the D gene is possibly TRBD1 (5 bases). V lost 5 bases and J lost 0, with 13 bases in between. Germline CDR1 is MNHEY and CDR2 is SVGEGT. The CDR3 totals 16 residues. The CDR3 loop reads CASSRIDSATNEKLFF. The CDR3 nucleotides read TGTGCCAGCAGTCGTATTGACAGCGCAACTAATGAAAAACTGTTTTTT.

In this sample, this clone turned up a few times. The rearrangement links TRBV10-3 to TRBJ1-5, with unresolved D. V shed 1 base and J shed 0 bases, with 7 bases lying between them. The germline CDR1 and CDR2 sequences are ENHRY and SYGVKD. The CDR3 has 15 amino acids. In nucleotides, the CDR3 is TGTGCCATCAGTGAGTTTGGGGATAGCAATCAGCCCCAGCATTTT. It specifies CAISEFGDSNQPQHF.

The chain couples TRBV9 to TRBJ2-1; no reliable D call. Germline loops: CDR1 SGDLS, CDR2 YYNGEE. V was shortened by 0 bases and J by 4 bases, with 8 bases between the two germline ends. The length of the CDR3 is 14 residues. The DNA of the CDR3 is TGTGCCAGCAGCGTAGTCAGCGAGTACAATGAGCAGTTCTTC. Its protein product is CASSVVSEYNEQFF.

This sequence joins TRBV29-1 and TRBJ2-7; possible D gene TRBD2, 5 bases. Germline CDR1 SQVTM, CDR2 ANQGSEA. The CDR3 runs to 11 residues. Trimming removed 3 bases from V and 3 bases from J, with 6 bases in between. CDR3 in amino acids: CSVEGDYEQYF. CDR3 bases: TGCAGCGTTGAGGGAGACTACGAGCAGTACTTC.

The CDR3 is CASSSSGTGFGNTIYF. CDR3 sequence (DNA): TGTGCCAGCAGTTCCTCCGGGACAGGGTTTGGAAACACCATATATTTT. The chain employs TRBV28 and TRBJ1-3, with 9 bases matching TRBD1. V gave up 4 bases and J gave up 3 bases; unmatched junction bases: 7. Germline-derived CDR1 and CDR2 are MDHEN and SYDVKM. This CDR3 has 16 amino acids.

This chain joins TRBV29-1 and TRBJ2-5; D is perhaps TRBD2 (6 bases). Trimming shortened V by 4 bases and J by 1 base, and 7 bases separated the two germline ends. The CDR3 runs 12 residues. Germline lookup yields CDR1 SQVTM and CDR2 ANQGSEA. CDR3 region: CSVGGAQETQYF. The CDR3 DNA reads as TGCAGCGTTGGCGGGGCCCAAGAGACCCAGTACTTC.

V is TRBV9 and J is TRBJ2-1; D gene ambiguous. V dropped 4 bases and J dropped 0 bases, with 11 bases sitting between them. The CDR3 contains 15 residues. Germline assignment: CDR1 SGDLS and CDR2 YYNGEE. CDR3 DNA: TGTGCCAGCAGCCAACTATCCCGCTCCTACAATGAGCAGTTCTTC. Translated, it gives CASSQLSRSYNEQFF.

The chain carries TRBV6-5 and TRBJ1-2; a possible D gene is TRBD1 (5 bases). Per germline, CDR1 MNHEY and CDR2 SVGAGI. Trimming left V 2 bases short and J 6 bases short, with 16 bases between. The CDR3 is 15 amino acids. The CDR3 loop reads CASSYQGPTLNGYTF. CDR3 DNA sequence: TGTGCCAGCAGTTACCAGGGACCTACGCTTAATGGCTACACCTTC.

The chain employs TRBV5-1 and TRBJ1-2; the D is unclear. The V gene lost 2 bases and the J gene lost 0 bases, with 11 bases spanning the gap. From germline, CDR1 is SGHRS and CDR2 YFSETQ. The CDR3 runs 15 residues. CDR3 protein: CASSFNGFANYGYTF. The CDR3 DNA follows: TGCGCCAGCAGCTTCAATGGCTTTGCTAACTATGGCTACACCTTC.

This clone has more than one count but fewer than ten. V usage is TRBV4-1 and J usage is TRBJ1-2, with 7 bases that match TRBD1. Germline CDR1 is MGHRA and CDR2 is YSYEKL. The V and J ends lost 0 bases and 4 bases, in that order; junction bases with no gene match: 5. CDR3 length: 15 amino acids. The CDR3 DNA follows: TGCGCCAGCAGCCAAGATAGACAGGGTTTCTATGGCTACACCTTC. This encodes CASSQDRQGFYGYTF.